This entry is about one T cell receptor (beta chain). Its antigen is not known. Trimming removed 1 base at V and 6 bases at J, with 11 bases between. This CDR3 has 14 amino acids. A second PCR, run for roughly 7 to 11 cycles, used a sample-barcoded 5' primer plus a J-beta primer mix. Every cDNA molecule bore a tag from a template-switch adaptor containing 12 random nucleotides. TCRdb passed the 5' RACE reads through MiXCR, listing each CDR3 protein once. The sample records more than 450,000 distinct CDR3 sequences, about 29% being singletons. The entry originates in a study of blood T cells in healthy people across ages. Study-level information: The capture of about one barcoded beta molecule per two T cells was achieved by template switching.

Study conclusions and caveats: Leaving the PBMCs unsorted stopped any conclusive comparison of naive versus antigen-experienced cells.

These same records also appear under a second study, on T cells of mothers and their children. As reported in that work: Each child gave around 3 million TCR beta CDR3 reads (each mother, over 9.5 million).

The sequenced sample consisted of blood. The J gene is TRBJ2-3, the V gene TRBV12-3 or TRBV12-4; D unresolved. The sequence came from a boy aged 2-15 years in good health. CDR3 nucleotide sequence: TGTGCCAGCAGTTTAGATAGTGGTGGGGATACGCAGTATTTT. Residues: CASSLDSGGDTQYF.